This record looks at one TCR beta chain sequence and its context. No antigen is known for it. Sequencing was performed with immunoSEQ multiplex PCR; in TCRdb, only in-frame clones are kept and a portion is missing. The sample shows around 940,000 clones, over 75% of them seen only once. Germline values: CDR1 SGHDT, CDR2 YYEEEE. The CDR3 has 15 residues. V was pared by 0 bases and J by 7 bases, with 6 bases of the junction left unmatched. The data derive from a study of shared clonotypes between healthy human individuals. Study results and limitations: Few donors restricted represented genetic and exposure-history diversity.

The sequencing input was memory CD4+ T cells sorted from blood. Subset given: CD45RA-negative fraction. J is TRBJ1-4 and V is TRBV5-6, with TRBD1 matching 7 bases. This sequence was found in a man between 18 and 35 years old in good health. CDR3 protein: CASSLGQGVGEKLFF. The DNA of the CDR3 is TGTGCCAGCAGCTTGGGACAGGGCGTTGGTGAAAAACTGTTTTTT.